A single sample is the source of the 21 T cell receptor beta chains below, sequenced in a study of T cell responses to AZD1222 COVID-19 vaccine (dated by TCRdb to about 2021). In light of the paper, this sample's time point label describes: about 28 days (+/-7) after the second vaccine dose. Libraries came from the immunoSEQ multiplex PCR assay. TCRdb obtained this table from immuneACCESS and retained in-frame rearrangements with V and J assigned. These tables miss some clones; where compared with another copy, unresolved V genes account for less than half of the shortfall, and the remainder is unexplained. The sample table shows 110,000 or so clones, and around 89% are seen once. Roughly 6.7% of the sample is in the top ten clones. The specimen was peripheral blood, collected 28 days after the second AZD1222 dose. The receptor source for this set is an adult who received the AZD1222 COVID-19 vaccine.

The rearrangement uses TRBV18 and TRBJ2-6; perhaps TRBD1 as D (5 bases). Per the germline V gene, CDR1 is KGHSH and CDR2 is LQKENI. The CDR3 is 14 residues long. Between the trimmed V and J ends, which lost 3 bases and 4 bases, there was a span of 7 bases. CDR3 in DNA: TGTGCCAGCTCACCCCAGGGAGGGGCCAACGTCCTGACTTTC. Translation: CASSPQGGANVLTF.

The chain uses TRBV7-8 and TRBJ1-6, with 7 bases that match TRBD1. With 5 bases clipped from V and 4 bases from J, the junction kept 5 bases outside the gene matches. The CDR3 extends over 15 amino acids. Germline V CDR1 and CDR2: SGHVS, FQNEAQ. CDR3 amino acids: CASSKDRFYNSPLHF. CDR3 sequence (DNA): TGTGCCAGCAGCAAGGACAGGTTTTATAATTCACCCCTCCACTTT.

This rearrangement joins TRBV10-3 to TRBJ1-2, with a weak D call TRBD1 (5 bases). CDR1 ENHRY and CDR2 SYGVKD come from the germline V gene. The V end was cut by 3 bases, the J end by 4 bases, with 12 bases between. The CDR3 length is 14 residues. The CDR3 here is CAISDSGAGYGYTF. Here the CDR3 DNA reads TGTGCCATCAGTGACTCCGGGGCGGGCTATGGCTACACCTTC.

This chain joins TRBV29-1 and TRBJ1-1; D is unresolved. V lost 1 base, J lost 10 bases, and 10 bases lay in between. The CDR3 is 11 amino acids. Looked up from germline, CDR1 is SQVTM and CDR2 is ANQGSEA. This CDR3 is CSVEVSRGAFF. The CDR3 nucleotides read TGCAGCGTTGAAGTTAGCCGAGGAGCTTTCTTT. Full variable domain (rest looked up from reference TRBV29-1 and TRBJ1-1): SAVISQKPSRDICQRGTSLTIQCQVDSQVTMMFWYRQQPGQSLTLIATANQGSEATYESGFVIDKFPISRPNLTFSTLTVSNMSPEDSSIYLCSVEVSRGAFFGQGTRLTVV.

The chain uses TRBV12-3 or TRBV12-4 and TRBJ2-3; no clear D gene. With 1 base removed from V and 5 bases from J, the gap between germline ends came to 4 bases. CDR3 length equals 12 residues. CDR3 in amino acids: CASSLGIDTQYF. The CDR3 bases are TGTGCCAGCAGTTTAGGGATAGATACGCAGTATTTT.

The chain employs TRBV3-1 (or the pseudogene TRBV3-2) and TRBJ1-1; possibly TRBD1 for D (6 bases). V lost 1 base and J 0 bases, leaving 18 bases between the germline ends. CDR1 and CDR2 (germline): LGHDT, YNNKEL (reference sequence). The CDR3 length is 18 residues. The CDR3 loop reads CASSQVFPGADMNTEAFF. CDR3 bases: TGTGCCAGCAGCCAAGTGTTCCCAGGGGCCGATATGAACACTGAAGCTTTCTTT.

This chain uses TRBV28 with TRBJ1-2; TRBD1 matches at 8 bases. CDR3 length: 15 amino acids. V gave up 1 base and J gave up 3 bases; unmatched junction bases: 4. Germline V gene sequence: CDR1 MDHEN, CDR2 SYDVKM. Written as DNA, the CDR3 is TGTGCCAGCAGTTTATTGGACAGGGAGGACTATGGCTACACCTTC. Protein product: CASSLLDREDYGYTF.

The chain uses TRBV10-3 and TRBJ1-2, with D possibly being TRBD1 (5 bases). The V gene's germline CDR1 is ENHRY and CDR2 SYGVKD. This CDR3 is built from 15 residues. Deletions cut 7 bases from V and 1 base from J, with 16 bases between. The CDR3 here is CAITPDSGFNYGYTF. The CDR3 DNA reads TGTGCCATCACCCCCGACAGTGGCTTTAACTATGGCTACACCTTC.

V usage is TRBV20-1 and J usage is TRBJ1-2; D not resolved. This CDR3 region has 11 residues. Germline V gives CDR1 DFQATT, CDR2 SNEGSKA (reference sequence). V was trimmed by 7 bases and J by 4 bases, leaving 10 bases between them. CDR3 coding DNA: TGCAGTGGGGAAGGGCTCTATGGCTACACCTTC. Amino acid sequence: CSGEGLYGYTF.

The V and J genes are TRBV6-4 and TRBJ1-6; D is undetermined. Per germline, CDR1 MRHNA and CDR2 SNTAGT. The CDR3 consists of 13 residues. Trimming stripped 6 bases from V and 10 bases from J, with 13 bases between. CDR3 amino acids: CASSHGSGSPLHF. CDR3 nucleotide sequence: TGTGCCAGCAGCCATGGGAGCGGATCACCCCTCCACTTT.

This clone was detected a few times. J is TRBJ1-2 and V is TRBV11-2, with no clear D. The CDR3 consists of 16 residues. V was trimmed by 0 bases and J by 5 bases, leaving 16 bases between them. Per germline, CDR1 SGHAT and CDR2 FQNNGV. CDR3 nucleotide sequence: TGTGCCAGCAGCTTAGATCTTTCGCGCAGGTTGTATGGCTACACCTTC. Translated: CASSLDLSRRLYGYTF.

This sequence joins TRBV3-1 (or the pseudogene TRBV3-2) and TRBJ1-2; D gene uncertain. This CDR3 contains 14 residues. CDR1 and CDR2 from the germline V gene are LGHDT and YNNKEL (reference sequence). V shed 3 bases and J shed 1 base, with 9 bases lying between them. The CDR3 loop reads CASSHGGLNYGYTF. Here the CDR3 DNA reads TGTGCCAGCAGCCACGGAGGGCTTAACTATGGCTACACCTTC.

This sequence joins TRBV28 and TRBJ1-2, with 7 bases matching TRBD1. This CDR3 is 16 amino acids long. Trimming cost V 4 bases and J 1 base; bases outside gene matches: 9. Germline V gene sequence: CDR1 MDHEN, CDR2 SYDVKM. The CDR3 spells CASSSVRPGGNYGYTF. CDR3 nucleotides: TGTGCCAGCAGTTCCGTTAGGCCAGGGGGTAACTATGGCTACACCTTC.

The CDR3 sequence is CASSPRGASFYEQYF. CDR3 bases: TGTGCCAGCAGCCCGCGGGGGGCGAGCTTCTACGAGCAGTACTTC. V is TRBV7-9 and J is TRBJ2-7; 8 bases are a match to TRBD2. The CDR3 has 15 residues. From germline, CDR1 is SEHNR and CDR2 FQNEAQ (reference sequence). V shed 5 bases and J 3 bases; nucleotides not matched to a gene: 9.

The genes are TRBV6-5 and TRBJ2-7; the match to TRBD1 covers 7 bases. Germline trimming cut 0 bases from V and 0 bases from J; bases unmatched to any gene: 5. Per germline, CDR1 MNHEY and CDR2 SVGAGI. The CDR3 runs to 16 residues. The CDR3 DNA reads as TGTGCCAGCAGTTACTCGGGGACAGCTAGCTCCTACGAGCAGTACTTC. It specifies CASSYSGTASSYEQYF.

This CDR3 reads CASSTNRGLDGELFF. In DNA form, the CDR3 reads TGCGCCAGCAGCACGAACAGGGGGCTTGACGGGGAGCTGTTTTTT. The chain uses TRBV5-1 and TRBJ2-2; 9 nucleotides align to TRBD1. CDR1 is SGHRS, CDR2 YFSETQ, per germline. Trimming took 4 bases from V and 7 from J; bases not matched to a gene: 8. This CDR3 has 15 residues.

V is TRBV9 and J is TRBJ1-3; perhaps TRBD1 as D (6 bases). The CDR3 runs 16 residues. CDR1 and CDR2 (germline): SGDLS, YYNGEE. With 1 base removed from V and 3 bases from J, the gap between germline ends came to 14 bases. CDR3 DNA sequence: TGTGCCAGCAGCGTAACAGGACAGAATGATGGAAACACCATATATTTT. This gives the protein CASSVTGQNDGNTIYF.

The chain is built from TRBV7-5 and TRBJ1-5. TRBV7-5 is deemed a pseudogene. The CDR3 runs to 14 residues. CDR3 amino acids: CARRRRNSNQPQHF. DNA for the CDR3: TGTGCCAGAAGGCGAAGAAATAGCAATCAGCCCCAGCATTTT.

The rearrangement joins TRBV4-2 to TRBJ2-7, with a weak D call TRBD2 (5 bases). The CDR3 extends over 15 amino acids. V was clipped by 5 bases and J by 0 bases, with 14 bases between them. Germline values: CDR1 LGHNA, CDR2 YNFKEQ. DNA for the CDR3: TGTGCCAGCAGCAAATCCGCCCGGGACTCCTACGAGCAGTACTTC. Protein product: CASSKSARDSYEQYF.

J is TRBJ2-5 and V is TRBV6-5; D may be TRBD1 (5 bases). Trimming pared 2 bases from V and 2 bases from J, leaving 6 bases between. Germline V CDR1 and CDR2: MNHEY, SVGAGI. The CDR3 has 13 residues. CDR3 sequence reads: CASSYGAQETQYF. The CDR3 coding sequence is TGTGCCAGCAGTTACGGGGCTCAAGAGACCCAGTACTTC.

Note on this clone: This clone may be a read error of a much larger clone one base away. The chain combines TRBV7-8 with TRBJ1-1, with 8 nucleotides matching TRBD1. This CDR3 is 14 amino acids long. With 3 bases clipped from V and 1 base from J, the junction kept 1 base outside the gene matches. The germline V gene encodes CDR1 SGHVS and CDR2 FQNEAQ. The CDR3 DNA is TGTGCCAGCAGCTTCGGACAGGGGAACACTGAAGCTTTCTTT. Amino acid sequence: CASSFGQGNTEAFF.